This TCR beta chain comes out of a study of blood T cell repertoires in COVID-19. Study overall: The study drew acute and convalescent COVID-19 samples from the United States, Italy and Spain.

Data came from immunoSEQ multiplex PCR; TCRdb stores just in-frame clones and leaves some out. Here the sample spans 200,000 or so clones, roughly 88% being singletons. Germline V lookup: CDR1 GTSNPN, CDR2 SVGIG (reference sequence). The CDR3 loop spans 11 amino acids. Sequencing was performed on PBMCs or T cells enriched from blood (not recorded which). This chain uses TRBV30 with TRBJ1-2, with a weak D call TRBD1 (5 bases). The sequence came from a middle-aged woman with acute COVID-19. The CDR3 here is CAVTRQHGYTF. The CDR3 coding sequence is TGTGCTGTCACCAGACAGCATGGCTACACCTTC.